This note documents a single T cell receptor (beta chain) sequence. Authors' processing steps: ImmunoSEQ supplied junction-only sequences lacking quality scores, so filtering was different. Profiled with immunoSEQ multiplex PCR; TCRdb holds only in-frame clones, not every one. That table supplies the V and J calls and clone size; D and trimming were determined from the DNA. Here the sample spans more than 2,000,000 clones, around nine tenths being singletons. This specimen belongs to a study of shared clonotypes between healthy human individuals. The germline gives CDR1 LNHNV, CDR2 YYDKDF (reference sequence). The V gene lost 0 bases and the J gene lost 4 bases, with 6 bases spanning the gap. The CDR3 extends over 13 amino acids.

Sequenced: naive CD4+ T cells sorted from blood. Subset reported: CD45RA+ positively selected. This receptor was obtained from a man younger than 35 in good health. The rearrangement uses TRBV15 and TRBJ1-2; D ambiguous. CDR3 nucleotide sequence: TGTGCCACCAGCAGAGATGACATCTATGGCTACACCTTC. It codes for CATSRDDIYGYTF.